This T cell receptor (beta chain) was captured in a study of T cells in Graves' hyperthyroidism and ophthalmopathy. Germline V gene lookup returns CDR1 LNHDA and CDR2 SQIVND (reference sequence). The ends were cut back, 7 bases at V and 0 bases at J, with 12 bases in the middle. The CDR3 covers 14 residues. Worth noting for this clonotype: The antigen remains unidentified.

Findings and limits, study-wide: The authors' 13 V-J model separated ophthalmopathy from stable hyperthyroidism.

The CDR3 regions of TCR beta were amplified from RNA transcripts. The HTBI primer set served for first-round RT-PCR of the TCR CDR3. TCRdb passed the multiplex PCR reads through MiXCR, listing each CDR3 protein once. The table lists approximately 640,000 distinct CDR3 sequences, 45% of them singletons. This chain connects TRBV19 to TRBJ1-2; weak D call: TRBD1 (6 bases). Sequencing was carried out using peripheral blood or thyroid tissue (not recorded which). The sequence derives from an adult man with Graves' disease, either hyperthyroidism or ophthalmopathy (not recorded which). In DNA form, the CDR3 reads TGTGCCAGTACCCAGACAGGCACTAACTATGGCTACACCTTC. Translating it yields CASTQTGTNYGYTF.